These 22 T cell receptor beta chains were all obtained from the same sample, sequenced in a study of shared T cell receptors in the human thymus. Here immunoSEQ multiplex PCR was the method, and the copy in TCRdb shows in-frame clones only, minus some. The sample gives about 400,000 clones, around 93% of which show up once; about 0.02% is in the top ten. Sequenced: thymocytes. Source of these receptors: a human donor.

This chain links TRBV28 with TRBJ1-2; TRBD1 agrees at 9 bases. The V segment lost 1 base and the J segment 5 bases; nucleotides outside the gene matches: 8. Per germline, CDR1 MDHEN and CDR2 SYDVKM. The CDR3 extends over 16 amino acids. CDR3 sequence reads: CASSLSGTGRRYGYTF. DNA of the CDR3: TGTGCCAGCAGTTTATCCGGGACAGGGAGAAGGTATGGCTACACCTTC.

This chain uses TRBV6-1 with TRBJ1-2, with 8 bases lining up with TRBD1. Per the germline V gene, CDR1 is MNHNS and CDR2 is SASEGT. The trim removed 4 bases at V and 5 bases at J, leaving 9 bases unmatched. This CDR3 contains 15 residues. CDR3 DNA sequence: TGTGCCAGCAGTGGTTCGGACAGGGCTTATTATGGCTACACCTTC. Its protein is CASSGSDRAYYGYTF.

This chain links TRBV9 with TRBJ1-2, with D unresolved. The CDR3 has 15 residues. V lost 4 bases to trimming and J lost 8 bases, with 21 bases between them. Per the germline V gene, CDR1 is SGDLS and CDR2 is YYNGEE. The CDR3: CASSSRTEPSSGYTF. DNA of the CDR3: TGTGCCAGCAGCTCGCGGACCGAACCCAGTTCGGGCTACACCTTC.

The J gene is TRBJ2-3, the V gene TRBV7-6, with 11 bases fitting TRBD2. This CDR3 is 18 amino acids long. Per the germline V gene, CDR1 is SGHVS and CDR2 is FNYEAQ. Trimming cost V 5 bases and J 7 bases; bases outside gene matches: 17. The CDR3 sequence: CASSPHPLWTSGLYTQYF. CDR3 DNA: TGTGCCAGCAGCCCCCACCCCCTGTGGACTAGCGGGCTATATACGCAGTATTTT.

The V and J genes are TRBV27 and TRBJ2-3; maybe TRBD1 (5 bases). Per germline, CDR1 MNHEY and CDR2 SMNVEV (reference sequence). Trimming cost V 5 bases and J 2 bases, with 17 bases left between them. The CDR3 is 16 residues long. The CDR3 coding sequence is TGTGCCAGCAGTAACTCCCACAGGCTTACCACAGATACGCAGTATTTT. Its translation: CASSNSHRLTTDTQYF.

The chain joins TRBV5-5 to TRBJ1-1; 8 bases match TRBD1. Germline V lookup: CDR1 SGHKS, CDR2 YYEKEE (reference sequence). The V segment lost 4 bases and the J segment 7 bases; nucleotides outside the gene matches: 9. This CDR3 comprises 14 residues. The CDR3 sequence is CASSKQIGQGEAFF. CDR3 nucleotides: TGTGCCAGCAGCAAACAGATCGGACAGGGTGAAGCTTTCTTT.

The genes are TRBV30 and TRBJ2-5; 8 nucleotides line up with TRBD2. V trimming: 3 bases; J trimming: 2 bases; junction bases outside the gene matches: 8. Germline V CDR1 and CDR2: GTSNPN, SVGIG (reference sequence). The CDR3 length is 15 residues. CDR3 amino acids: CAWSGAGVGQETQYF. In nucleotides, the CDR3 is TGTGCCTGGAGCGGAGCGGGAGTAGGTCAAGAGACCCAGTACTTC. Full variable domain (outside the CDR3, taken from reference TRBV30 and TRBJ2-5): SQTIHQWPATLVQPVGSPLSLECTVEGTSNPNLYWYRQAAGRGLQLLFYSVGIGQISSEVPQNLSASRPQDRQFILSSKKLLLSDSGFYLCAWSGAGVGQETQYFGPGTRLLVL.

CDR3 bases: TGCGCCAGCAGACAGGGGTACGAGCAGTACTTC. As protein: CASRQGYEQYF. The gene calls are TRBV5-1 and TRBJ2-7, with 7 nucleotides matching TRBD1. V shed 5 bases and J 4 bases; nucleotides not matched to a gene: 0. Germline V gene sequence: CDR1 SGHRS, CDR2 YFSETQ. There are 11 residues in the CDR3.

The chain couples TRBV27 to TRBJ2-1, with 13 bases matching TRBD2. V lost 6 bases and J lost 4; bases outside the gene matches: 15. The CDR3 is 19 residues long. Germline CDR1 is MNHEY and CDR2 is SMNVEV (reference sequence). As DNA, the CDR3 is TGTGCCAGCAGAGCCGGGGGACTAGCGGGATTAAAACCTTACAATGAGCAGTTCTTC. Encoded protein: CASRAGGLAGLKPYNEQFF.

This CDR3 reads CASSPTISYEQYF. The CDR3 nucleotides are TGCGCCAGCAGCCCTACTATCTCCTACGAGCAGTACTTC. J is TRBJ2-7 and V is TRBV5-1; D not certain. The CDR3 loop spans 13 amino acids. Germline lookup yields CDR1 SGHRS and CDR2 YFSETQ. The V and J ends lost 4 bases and 0 bases respectively, with 8 bases between them.

This rearrangement joins TRBV11-2 to TRBJ1-2; TRBD1 matches at 7 bases. V was pared by 5 bases and J by 2 bases, with 5 bases of the junction left unmatched. The germline V gene has CDR1 SGHAT and CDR2 FQNNGV. This CDR3 spans 14 amino acids. Here the CDR3 reads CASSGIQGNYGYTF. CDR3 DNA sequence: TGTGCCAGCAGCGGTATACAGGGGAACTATGGCTACACCTTC.

V usage is TRBV28 and J usage is TRBJ2-5; D is ambiguous. The ends were cut back, 5 bases at V and 2 bases at J, with 3 bases in the middle. Per germline, CDR1 MDHEN and CDR2 SYDVKM. This CDR3 spans 11 amino acids. CDR3 nucleotides: TGTGCCAGCAGTCGGCAAGAGACCCAGTACTTC. Residues: CASSRQETQYF.

V is TRBV7-2 and J is TRBJ2-1; 7 nucleotides align to TRBD1. Trimming at V came to 5 bases and at J to 6 bases, leaving 13 bases not matched to a gene. CDR3 length equals 16 residues. CDR1 and CDR2 from the germline V gene are SGHTA and FQGNSA. The CDR3, as DNA: TGTGCCAGCAGCCCCCGACAGGGAAAGGGGTCCAATGAGCAGTTCTTC. Its translation is CASSPRQGKGSNEQFF.

The rearrangement links TRBV19 to TRBJ1-2, with D unclear. V was shortened by 7 bases and J by 7 bases, with 10 bases between the two germline ends. The CDR3 covers 11 residues. Germline V gene lookup returns CDR1 LNHDA and CDR2 SQIVND (reference sequence). The CDR3 DNA is TGTGCCAGTACCACGTGGGGTGGCTACACCTTC. It yields the protein CASTTWGGYTF.

The gene calls are TRBV5-1 and TRBJ2-3, with D unresolved. Germline V gene lookup returns CDR1 SGHRS and CDR2 YFSETQ. Trimming removed 9 bases from V and 5 bases from J, with 22 bases in between. The CDR3 sequence is 15 residues long. The CDR3 bases are TGCGCCACCCACCGAAGTGACGGTCTGTTAGATACGCAGTATTTT. This translates into CATHRSDGLLDTQYF.

This clone was found a few times. The chain is built from TRBV28 and TRBJ2-7; no firm D call. CDR3 size: 16 residues. Germline V gene data show CDR1 as MDHEN and CDR2 as SYDVKM. Trimming removed 6 bases from V and 6 bases from J, with 24 bases in between. The CDR3 sequence is CASRFTENRVLGEQYF. For the CDR3, the DNA is TGTGCCAGCAGGTTTACGGAGAATCGCGTTTTGGGCGAGCAGTACTTC.

The gene calls are TRBV7-7 and TRBJ1-1; unclear D gene. The V end was cut by 5 bases, the J end by 2 bases, with 15 bases between. This CDR3 spans 15 amino acids. The germline gives CDR1 SSHAT, CDR2 FNYEAQ (reference sequence). The CDR3 reads CASSPVSRTNTEAFF. Written as DNA, the CDR3 is TGTGCCAGCAGCCCGGTATCTCGGACTAACACTGAAGCTTTCTTT.

The rearrangement joins TRBV7-8 to TRBJ2-1; no clear D. Germline CDR1 reads SGHVS; CDR2 reads FQNEAQ. This CDR3 contains 14 residues. V was trimmed by 1 base and J by 3 bases, leaving 7 bases between them. In DNA form, the CDR3 reads TGTGCCAGCAGCTTAGGACTGGGCTACAATGAGCAGTTCTTC. Translating it yields CASSLGLGYNEQFF.

This clone appeared a single time. J is TRBJ2-1 and V is TRBV5-4; a possible D gene is TRBD1 (5 bases). CDR3 length equals 11 residues. V dropped 2 bases and J dropped 15 bases, with 12 bases sitting between them. Germline V gives CDR1 SGHNT, CDR2 YYREEE (reference sequence). CDR3 coding DNA: TGTGCCAGCAGCTTTATCGGACATCTGTTCTTC. It is translated as CASSFIGHLFF. The entire variable domain, with the rest obtained from reference TRBV5-4 and TRBJ2-1, is as follows: ETGVTQSPTHLIKTRGQQVTLRCSSQSGHNTVSWYQQALGQGPQFIFQYYREEENGRGNFPPRFSGLQFPNYSSELNVNALELDDSALYLCASSFIGHLFFGPGTRLTVL.

The chain employs TRBV27 and TRBJ2-2; 12 bases map to TRBD2. CDR1 is MNHEY and CDR2 is SMNVEV in the germline V gene (reference sequence). This CDR3 is 16 amino acids long. With V trimmed by 5 bases and J by 4 bases, 5 bases remained unmatched. The CDR3 region is CASSITSGRSTGELFF. CDR3 sequence (DNA): TGTGCCAGCAGTATCACTAGCGGGAGGAGCACCGGGGAGCTGTTTTTT.

In DNA, the CDR3 is TGCAGTGCGGGGGCTTCAGATACGCAGTATTTT. This encodes CSAGASDTQYF. This chain joins TRBV20-1 and TRBJ2-3; tentative D call: TRBD1 (6 bases). Germline lookup yields CDR1 DFQATT and CDR2 SNEGSKA (reference sequence). V shed 6 bases and J shed 4 bases, with 8 bases lying between them. The CDR3 is 11 amino acids.

CDR3 sequence reads: CASTTDRGETQYF. The CDR3 DNA reads as TGTGCCAGTACTACCGACCGAGGAGAGACCCAGTACTTC. This chain links TRBV19 with TRBJ2-5, with D unresolved. Between the trimmed V and J ends, which lost 7 bases and 4 bases, there was a span of 13 bases. Germline V gene sequence: CDR1 LNHDA, CDR2 SQIVND (reference sequence). The CDR3 covers 13 residues.